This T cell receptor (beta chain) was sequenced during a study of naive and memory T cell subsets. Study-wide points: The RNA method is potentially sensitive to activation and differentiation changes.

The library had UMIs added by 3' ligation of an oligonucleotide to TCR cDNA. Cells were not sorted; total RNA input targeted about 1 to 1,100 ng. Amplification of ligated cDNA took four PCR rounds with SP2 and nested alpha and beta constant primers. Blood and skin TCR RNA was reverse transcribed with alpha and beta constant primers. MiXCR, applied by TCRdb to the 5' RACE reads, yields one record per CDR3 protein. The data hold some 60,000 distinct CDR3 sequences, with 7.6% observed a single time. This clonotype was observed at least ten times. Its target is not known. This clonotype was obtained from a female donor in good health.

The CDR3 sequence: CASSFQQGSGELFF. CDR3 bases: TGTGCCAGCAGCTTCCAACAGGGGTCCGGGGAGCTGTTTTTT. The gene calls are TRBV11-2 and TRBJ2-2; 7 bases line up with TRBD1. V shed 3 bases, J shed 6 bases, and the junction held 4 bases outside the gene matches. The germline V gene encodes CDR1 SGHAT and CDR2 FQNNGV. The CDR3 sequence is 14 residues long.